The text below deals with one T cell receptor (beta chain). Its cognate antigen is unknown. The sample originates from a study of cytomegalovirus exposure and HLA in healthy donors. Notes on the study in general: Per a prior analysis, the majority of TCR beta V segments were productive roughly 90% or roughly 30% of the time. Donor immune exposure was known only as CMV serostatus.

The length of the CDR3 is 16 residues. The germline V gene has CDR1 SGHRS and CDR2 YFSETQ. V lost 1 base to trimming and J lost 3 bases, with 17 bases between them. With 60 Vbeta and 13 Jbeta primers, the PCR was carried out. Some clones are missing from TCRdb's copy, which holds only in-frame ones; the method was immunoSEQ multiplex PCR. The sample contains 140,000 to 150,000 clones, approximately 91% of which appear only once. The chain couples TRBV5-1 to TRBJ2-7; D is perhaps TRBD2 (5 bases). Sequenced sample: PBMCs. This TCR came from a woman aged 40 to 49 in good health and CMV-seronegative. The CDR3 spells CASSLSGGFTIYEQYF. Written as DNA, the CDR3 is TGCGCCAGCAGCTTGAGTGGCGGGTTCACGATCTACGAGCAGTACTTC.